This entry describes one T cell receptor beta chain. This CDR3 region has 15 residues. CDR1 and CDR2 (germline): SGHRS, YFSETQ. J gave up 13 bases and V 0 bases, and 12 bases lay outside the gene matches. The data were taken from a study of OX40 agonist ivuxolimab in advanced cancers. Sequencing used immunoSEQ multiplex PCR; TCRdb keeps in-frame clones, though not all of them. The table records around 70,000 clones, roughly four fifths of them present only once. This specimen was CD4+ or CD8+ T cells sorted from blood, taken in a trial of the OX40 agonist ivuxolimab. The chain joins TRBV5-1 to TRBJ2-1, with 8 bases that match TRBD2. The receptor was isolated from an adult with an advanced solid tumor such as melanoma, head and neck, liver or kidney cancer. The CDR3 loop is CASSLGLGLGYAQFF. DNA of the CDR3: TGCGCCAGCAGCTTGGGGTTGGGACTAGGTTACGCTCAGTTCTTC.